This TCR beta chain was observed in a study of cytotoxic CD8 clonotypes in ibrutinib-treated CLL. Study-level points and caveats: Clonality showed a rise at ibrutinib response that reversed toward baseline at progression.

About this clone: No antigen is known for it.

Researchers set a sequencing depth target of 1 in 200,000 to 1 in 1 million T cells. Here immunoSEQ multiplex PCR was the method, and the copy in TCRdb shows in-frame clones only, minus some. This table holds fewer than 400,000 clones, roughly 71% found once. Looked up from germline, CDR1 is SGHRS and CDR2 is YFSETQ. The ends lost 2 bases at V and 3 bases at J; junction bases unmatched: 3. The CDR3 has 16 amino acids. The clonotype comes from a human donor with chronic lymphocytic leukemia. Specimen: PBMCs, collected after 36 months of ibrutinib treatment. The chain employs TRBV5-1 and TRBJ2-7; TRBD2 matches at 15 bases. The CDR3, as DNA: TGCGCCAGCAGCTTTGGGACTAGCGGGGGGCGCTACGAGCAGTACTTC. Translating it yields CASSFGTSGGRYEQYF.